The T cell receptor beta chain under discussion was sequenced for a study of shared clonotypes between healthy human individuals. Study-level points and caveats: The generation probabilities recorded for non-shared clonotypes fell below those of clonotypes shared by all four donors.

Concerning this clone: Antigen unknown.

Germline lookup yields CDR1 MDHEN and CDR2 SYDVKM. With V trimmed by 5 bases and J by 0 bases, 9 bases remained unmatched. This CDR3 has 17 residues. Data came from immunoSEQ multiplex PCR; TCRdb stores just in-frame clones and leaves some out. This sample yields over a million clones, of which approximately 78% are seen a single time; more than 0.55% belongs to the top ten. Sequencing used memory CD4+ T cells from PBMCs. The subset here: CD45RA-negative fraction. V usage is TRBV28 and J usage is TRBJ1-5; 8 bases agree with TRBD1. The TCR originated in a man aged 18 to 35 in good health. Some clones in this sample may be carry-over from other donors' samples. CDR3 sequence: CASSLQGGYNSNQPQHF. The CDR3 nucleotides are TGTGCCAGCAGTCTACAGGGGGGGTACAATAGCAATCAGCCCCAGCATTTT.